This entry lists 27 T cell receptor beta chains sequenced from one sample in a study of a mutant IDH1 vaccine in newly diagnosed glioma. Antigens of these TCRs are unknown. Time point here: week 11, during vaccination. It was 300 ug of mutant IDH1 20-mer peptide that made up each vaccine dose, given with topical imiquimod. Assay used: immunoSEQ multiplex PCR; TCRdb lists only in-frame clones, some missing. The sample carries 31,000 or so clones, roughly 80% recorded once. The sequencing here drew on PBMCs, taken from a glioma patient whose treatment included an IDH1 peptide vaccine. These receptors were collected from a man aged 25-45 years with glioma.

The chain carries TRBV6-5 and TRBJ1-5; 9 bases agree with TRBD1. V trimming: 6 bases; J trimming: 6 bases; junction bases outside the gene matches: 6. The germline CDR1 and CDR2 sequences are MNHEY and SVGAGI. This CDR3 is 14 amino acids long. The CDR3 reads CASSVGTGIQPQHF. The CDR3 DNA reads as TGTGCCAGCAGCGTCGGGACAGGGATTCAGCCCCAGCATTTT.

For the CDR3, the DNA is TGCGCCAGCAGCTCACAGGGGGTCGGCACTGAAGCTTTCTTT. As protein: CASSSQGVGTEAFF. The chain has TRBV5-1 and TRBJ1-1; 8 bases agree with TRBD1. After removal of 3 bases from V and 4 bases from J, the junction contained 5 bases not matched to a gene. The CDR3 sequence is 14 residues long. Germline V lookup: CDR1 SGHRS, CDR2 YFSETQ.

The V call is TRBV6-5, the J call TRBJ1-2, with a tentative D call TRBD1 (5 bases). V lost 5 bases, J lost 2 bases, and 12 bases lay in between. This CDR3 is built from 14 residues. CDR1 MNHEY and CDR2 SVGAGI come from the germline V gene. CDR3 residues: CASSTRVGNYGYTF. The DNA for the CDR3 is TGTGCCAGCAGTACCAGGGTAGGGAACTATGGCTACACCTTC.

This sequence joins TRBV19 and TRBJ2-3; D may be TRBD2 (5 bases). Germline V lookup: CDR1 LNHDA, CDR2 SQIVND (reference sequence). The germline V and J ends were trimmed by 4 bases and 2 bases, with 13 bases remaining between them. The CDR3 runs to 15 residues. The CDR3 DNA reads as TGTGCCAGTAGTAGAGGGATTTTGGACACAGATACGCAGTATTTT. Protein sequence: CASSRGILDTDTQYF.

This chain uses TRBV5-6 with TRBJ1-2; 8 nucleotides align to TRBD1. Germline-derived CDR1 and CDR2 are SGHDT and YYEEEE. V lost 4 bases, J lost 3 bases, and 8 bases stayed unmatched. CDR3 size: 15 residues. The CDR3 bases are TGTGCCAGCAGCAAAGGACAGGGAGGTGACTATGGCTACACCTTC. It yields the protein CASSKGQGGDYGYTF.

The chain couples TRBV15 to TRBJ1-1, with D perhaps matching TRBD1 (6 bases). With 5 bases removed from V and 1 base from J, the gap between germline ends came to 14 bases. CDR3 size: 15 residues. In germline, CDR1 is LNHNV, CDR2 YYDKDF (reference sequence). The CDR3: CATSEKTGPNTEAFF. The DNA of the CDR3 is TGTGCCACCAGCGAAAAGACAGGCCCGAACACTGAAGCTTTCTTT.

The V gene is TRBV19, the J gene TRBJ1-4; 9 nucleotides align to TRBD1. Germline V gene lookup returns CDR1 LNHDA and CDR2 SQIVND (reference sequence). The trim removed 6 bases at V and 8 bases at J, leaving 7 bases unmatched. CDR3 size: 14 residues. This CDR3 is CASRSGTGREKLFF. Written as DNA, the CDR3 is TGTGCCAGTAGGTCCGGGACAGGGCGAGAAAAACTGTTTTTT.

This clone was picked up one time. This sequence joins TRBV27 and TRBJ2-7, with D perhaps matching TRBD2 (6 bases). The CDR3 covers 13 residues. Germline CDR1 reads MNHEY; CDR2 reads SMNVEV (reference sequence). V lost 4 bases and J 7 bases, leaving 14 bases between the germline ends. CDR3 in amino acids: CASSSGLLEEQYF. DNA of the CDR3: TGTGCCAGCAGTTCTGGACTACTAGAGGAGCAGTACTTC.

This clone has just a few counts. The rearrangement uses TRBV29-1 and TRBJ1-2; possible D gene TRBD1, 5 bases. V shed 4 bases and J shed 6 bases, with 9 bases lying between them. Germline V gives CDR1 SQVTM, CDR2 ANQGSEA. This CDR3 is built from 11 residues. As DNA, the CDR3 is TGCAGCGTTGGGCAGGGTGATGGCTACACCTTC. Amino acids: CSVGQGDGYTF.

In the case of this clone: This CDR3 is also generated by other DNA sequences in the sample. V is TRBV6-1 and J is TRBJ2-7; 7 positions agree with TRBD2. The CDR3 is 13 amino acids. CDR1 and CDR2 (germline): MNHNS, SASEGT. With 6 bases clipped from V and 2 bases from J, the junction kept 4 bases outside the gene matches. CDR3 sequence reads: CASREGGTYEQYF. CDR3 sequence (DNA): TGTGCCAGCAGGGAGGGAGGGACCTACGAGCAGTACTTC.

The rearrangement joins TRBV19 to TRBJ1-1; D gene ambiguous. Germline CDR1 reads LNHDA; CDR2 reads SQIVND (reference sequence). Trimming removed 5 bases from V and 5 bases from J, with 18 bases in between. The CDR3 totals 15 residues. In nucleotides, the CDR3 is TGTGCCAGTAGTCCCTGGGCCCATGGCGGGACTGAAGCTTTCTTT. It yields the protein CASSPWAHGGTEAFF.

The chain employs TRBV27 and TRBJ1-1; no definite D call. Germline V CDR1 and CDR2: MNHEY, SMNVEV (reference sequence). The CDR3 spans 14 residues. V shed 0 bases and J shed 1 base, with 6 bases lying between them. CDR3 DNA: TGTGCCAGCAGTTTATCGTGGGGGAACACTGAAGCTTTCTTT. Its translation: CASSLSWGNTEAFF.

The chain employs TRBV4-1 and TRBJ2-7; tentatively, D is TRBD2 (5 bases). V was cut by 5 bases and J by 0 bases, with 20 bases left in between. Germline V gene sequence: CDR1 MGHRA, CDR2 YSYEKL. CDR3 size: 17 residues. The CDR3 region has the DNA TGCGCCAGCAGCAACCCAAATGGAGGCGGCCCCTCCTACGAGCAGTACTTC. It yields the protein CASSNPNGGGPSYEQYF.

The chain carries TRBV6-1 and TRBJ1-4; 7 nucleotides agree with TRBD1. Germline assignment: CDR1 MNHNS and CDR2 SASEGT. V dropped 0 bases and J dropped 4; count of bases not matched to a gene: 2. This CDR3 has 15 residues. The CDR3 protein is CASSEAWDSNEKLFF. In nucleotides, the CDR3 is TGTGCCAGCAGTGAAGCGTGGGACAGTAATGAAAAACTGTTTTTT.

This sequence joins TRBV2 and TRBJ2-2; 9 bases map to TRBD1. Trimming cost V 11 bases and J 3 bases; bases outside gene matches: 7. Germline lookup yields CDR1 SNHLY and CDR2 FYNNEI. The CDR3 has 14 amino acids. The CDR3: CAGRQGDDTGELFF. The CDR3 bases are TGTGCCGGCCGACAGGGGGACGACACCGGGGAGCTGTTTTTT.

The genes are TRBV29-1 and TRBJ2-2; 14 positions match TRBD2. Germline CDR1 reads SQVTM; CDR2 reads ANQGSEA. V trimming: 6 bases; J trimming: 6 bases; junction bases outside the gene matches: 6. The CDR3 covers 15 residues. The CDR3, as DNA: TGCAGCGTCAGTAAGGGACTAGCGGGAGCCGGGGAGCTGTTTTTT. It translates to CSVSKGLAGAGELFF.

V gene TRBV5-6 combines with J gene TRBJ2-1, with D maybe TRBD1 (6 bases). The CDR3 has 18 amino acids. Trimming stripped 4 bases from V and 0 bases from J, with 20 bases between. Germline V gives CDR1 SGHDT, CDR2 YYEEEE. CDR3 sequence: CASSSMGYRAGSYNEQFF. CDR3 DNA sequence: TGTGCCAGCAGCAGCATGGGTTACAGGGCCGGCTCCTACAATGAGCAGTTCTTC.

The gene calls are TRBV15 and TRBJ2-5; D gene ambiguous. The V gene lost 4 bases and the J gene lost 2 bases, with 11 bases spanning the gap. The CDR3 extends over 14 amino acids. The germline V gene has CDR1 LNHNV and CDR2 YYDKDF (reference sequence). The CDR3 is CATSTDQLQETQYF. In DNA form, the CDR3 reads TGTGCCACCAGCACGGACCAGCTACAAGAGACCCAGTACTTC.

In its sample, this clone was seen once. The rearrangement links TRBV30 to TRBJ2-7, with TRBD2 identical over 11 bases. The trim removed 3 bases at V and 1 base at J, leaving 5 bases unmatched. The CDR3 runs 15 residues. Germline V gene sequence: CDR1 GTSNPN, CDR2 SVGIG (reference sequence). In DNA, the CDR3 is TGTGCCTGGAGGGGGGGACTAGCGGATTCCTACGAGCAGTACTTC. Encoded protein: CAWRGGLADSYEQYF.

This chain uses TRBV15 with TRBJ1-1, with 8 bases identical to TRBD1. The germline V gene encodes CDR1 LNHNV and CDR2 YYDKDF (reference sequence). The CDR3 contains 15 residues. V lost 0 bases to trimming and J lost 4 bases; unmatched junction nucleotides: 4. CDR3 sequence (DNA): TGTGCCACCAGCAGAGAAGGACAGGGCGGCACTGAAGCTTTCTTT. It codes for CATSREGQGGTEAFF.

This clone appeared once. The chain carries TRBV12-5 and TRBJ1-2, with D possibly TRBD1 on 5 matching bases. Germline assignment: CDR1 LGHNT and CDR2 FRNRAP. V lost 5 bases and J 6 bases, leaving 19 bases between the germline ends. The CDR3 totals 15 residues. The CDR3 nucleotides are TGTGCTAGTGGTCCCTCGGGTCGAGGGGCTAATGGCTACACCTTC. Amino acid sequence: CASGPSGRGANGYTF.

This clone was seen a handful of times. In nucleotides, the CDR3 is TGTGCCAGCAGCGGGGACAGCTCCTACGAGCAGTACTTC. Translation: CASSGDSSYEQYF. The genes are TRBV5-4 and TRBJ2-7, with 7 bases fitting TRBD1. Trimming at V came to 4 bases and at J to 0 bases, leaving 1 base not matched to a gene. This CDR3 has 13 residues. From germline, CDR1 is SGHNT and CDR2 YYREEE (reference sequence).

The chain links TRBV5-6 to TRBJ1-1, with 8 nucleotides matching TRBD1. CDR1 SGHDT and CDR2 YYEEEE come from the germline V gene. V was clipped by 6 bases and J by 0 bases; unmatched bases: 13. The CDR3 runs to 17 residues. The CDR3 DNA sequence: TGTGCCAGCACCTCTCTCGGACAGGGAGGGTTGAACACTGAAGCTTTCTTT. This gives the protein CASTSLGQGGLNTEAFF. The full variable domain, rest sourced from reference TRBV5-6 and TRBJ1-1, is DAGVTQSPTHLIKTRGQQVTLRCSPKSGHDTVSWYQQALGQGPQFIFQYYEEEERQRGNFPDRFSGHQFPNYSSELNVNALLLGDSALYLCASTSLGQGGLNTEAFFGQGTRLTVV.

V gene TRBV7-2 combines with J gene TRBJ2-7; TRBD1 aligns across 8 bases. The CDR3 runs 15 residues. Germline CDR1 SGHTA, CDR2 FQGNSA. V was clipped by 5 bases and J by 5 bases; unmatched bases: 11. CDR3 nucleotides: TGTGCCAGCAGCCGATGGACAGGGAACTTCGACGAGCAGTACTTC. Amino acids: CASSRWTGNFDEQYF. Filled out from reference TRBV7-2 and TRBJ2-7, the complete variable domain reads GAGVSQSPSNKVTEKGKDVELRCDPISGHTALYWYRQSLGQGLEFLIYFQGNSAPDKSGLPSDRFSAERTGGSVSTLTIQRTQQEDSAVYLCASSRWTGNFDEQYFGPGTRLTVT.

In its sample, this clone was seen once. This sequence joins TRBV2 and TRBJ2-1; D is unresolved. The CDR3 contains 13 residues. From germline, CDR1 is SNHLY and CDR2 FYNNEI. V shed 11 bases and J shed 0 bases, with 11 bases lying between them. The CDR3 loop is CAAGGISYNEQFF. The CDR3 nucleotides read TGTGCCGCCGGCGGAATCTCCTACAATGAGCAGTTCTTC.

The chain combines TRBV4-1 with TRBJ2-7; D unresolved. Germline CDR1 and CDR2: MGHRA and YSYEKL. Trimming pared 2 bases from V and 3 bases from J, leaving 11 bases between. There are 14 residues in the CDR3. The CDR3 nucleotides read TGCGCCAGCAGCCAATCTCGGCTTGACTACGAGCAGTACTTC. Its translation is CASSQSRLDYEQYF.

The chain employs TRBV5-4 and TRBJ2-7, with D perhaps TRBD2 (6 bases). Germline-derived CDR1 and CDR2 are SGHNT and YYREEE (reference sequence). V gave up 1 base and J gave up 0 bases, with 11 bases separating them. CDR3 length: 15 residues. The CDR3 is CASSLSSGRSYEQYF. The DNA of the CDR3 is TGTGCCAGCAGCTTGAGTAGCGGTCGCTCCTACGAGCAGTACTTC.